These 18 T cell receptor beta chains came from one sample sequenced in a study of identical twins. In TCRdb, the 5' RACE reads were re-called with MiXCR into one record per CDR3 protein. The sample lists fewer than 900,000 distinct CDR3 sequences, 21% seen once, with approximately 4.3% in the top ten. The data were also submitted as part of a second study, on T cells expressing NK-cell markers.

Sequenced sample: PBMCs. The source of these receptors is a woman under 30 in good health.

Of note for this clonotype: An end of the junction does not agree with germline; a read error may underlie this. The genes are TRBV5-6 and TRBJ2-3, with D perhaps TRBD1 (5 bases). Germline CDR1 SGHDT, CDR2 YYEEEE. The length of the CDR3 is 13 residues. CDR3 nucleotides: TGTGCCAGCGGCTTGGGGCGCACAGATACGCAGTATTTT. Its protein is CASGLGRTDTQYF.

This clonotype appeared a few times. This chain connects TRBV4-3 to TRBJ2-3; possible D gene TRBD2, 6 bases. Germline loops: CDR1 LGHNA, CDR2 YSLEER. Trimming took 0 bases from V and 0 from J, leaving 10 bases between them. This CDR3 is 16 amino acids long. DNA for the CDR3: TGCGCCAGCAGCCAAGATAGCGGATCTAGCACAGATACGCAGTATTTT. This encodes CASSQDSGSSTDTQYF.

The chain couples TRBV7-9 to TRBJ2-7; D call uncertain. The germline V gene encodes CDR1 SEHNR and CDR2 FQNEAQ (reference sequence). There are 14 residues in the CDR3. The V gene lost 4 bases and the J gene lost 2 bases, with 12 bases spanning the gap. The CDR3 DNA sequence: TGTGCCAGCAGCTCTGACGGTTTCCCCTACGAGCAGTACTTC. This encodes CASSSDGFPYEQYF.

This clonotype occurred many times. This chain connects TRBV25-1 to TRBJ1-1, with 7 bases lining up with TRBD1. The CDR3 length is 13 residues. V was clipped by 6 bases and J by 5 bases; unmatched bases: 6. The germline gives CDR1 MGHDK, CDR2 SYGVNS. For the CDR3, the DNA is TGTGCCAGCAGAGAACAGGGGATGACTGAAGCTTTCTTT. Protein product: CASREQGMTEAFF. The full variable domain, completed using reference TRBV25-1 and TRBJ1-1, is EADIYQTPRYLVIGTGKKITLECSQTMGHDKMYWYQQDPGMELHLIHYSYGVNSTEKGDLSSESTVSRIRTEHFPLTLESARPSHTSQYLCASREQGMTEAFFGQGTRLTVV.

J is TRBJ2-3 and V is TRBV7-3; tentatively, D is TRBD2 (6 bases). The CDR3 has 15 amino acids. The germline V and J ends were trimmed by 0 bases and 5 bases, with 12 bases remaining between them. In germline, CDR1 is SGHTA, CDR2 FQGTGA. The CDR3 is CASSLTGGWQDTQYF. In DNA form, the CDR3 reads TGTGCCAGCAGCTTAACGGGGGGATGGCAAGATACGCAGTATTTT. Using reference TRBV7-3 and TRBJ2-3 for the parts outside the CDR3, the full variable domain is GAGVSQTPSNKVTEKGKYVELRCDPISGHTALYWYRQSLGQGPEFLIYFQGTGAADDSGLPNDRFFAVRPEGSVSTLKIQRTERGDSAVYLCASSLTGGWQDTQYFGPGTRLTVL.

In its sample, this clonotype was seen many times. The gene calls are TRBV20-1 and TRBJ2-1; 7 bases agree with TRBD2. There are 16 residues in the CDR3. Germline V gene sequence: CDR1 DFQATT, CDR2 SNEGSKA (reference sequence). The V and J ends lost 1 base and 0 bases, in that order; junction bases with no gene match: 6. Here the CDR3 DNA reads TGCAGTGCTAGAGTTAGCGGGCCCGTCTCCTACAATGAGCAGTTCTTC. Its translation is CSARVSGPVSYNEQFF.

The chain employs TRBV7-8 and TRBJ1-1; maybe TRBD1 (6 bases). The germline V and J ends were trimmed by 3 bases and 1 base, with 9 bases remaining between them. The CDR3 consists of 14 residues. Germline V gene data show CDR1 as SGHVS and CDR2 as FQNEAQ. CDR3 nucleotides: TGTGCCAGCAGCTTTTTGGACAGGAACACTGAAGCTTTCTTT. This gives the protein CASSFLDRNTEAFF. Combining the CDR3 with reference TRBV7-8 and TRBJ1-1 gives the whole variable domain GAGVSQSPRYKVAKRGQDVALRCDPISGHVSLFWYQQALGQGPEFLTYFQNEAQLDKSGLPSDRFFAERPEGSVSTLKIQRTQQEDSAVYLCASSFLDRNTEAFFGQGTRLTVV.

This clonotype was counted only a few times. CDR3 sequence: CSARGRRGYEQYF. DNA of the CDR3: TGCAGTGCTAGAGGTCGAAGAGGCTACGAGCAGTACTTC. The chain combines TRBV20-1 with TRBJ2-7; D is unresolved. CDR3 length: 13 amino acids. V was pared by 1 base and J by 3 bases, with 10 bases between. Germline CDR1 DFQATT, CDR2 SNEGSKA (reference sequence).

This clonotype was found many times. The genes are TRBV10-3 and TRBJ2-3; 7 positions agree with TRBD1. Germline V CDR1 and CDR2: ENHRY, SYGVKD. Trimming removed 6 bases from V and 0 bases from J; junction bases left unmatched: 9. The CDR3 loop spans 16 amino acids. The CDR3 DNA reads as TGTGCCATCAGAGAGGACAGGAAAACTAGCACAGATACGCAGTATTTT. Translating gives CAIREDRKTSTDTQYF.

This chain joins TRBV12-5 and TRBJ2-1; 8 bases line up with TRBD1. The trim removed 5 bases at V and 7 bases at J, leaving 4 bases unmatched. Germline V gene data show CDR1 as LGHNT and CDR2 as FRNRAP. This CDR3 contains 13 residues. The CDR3 is CASGLGQGNEQFF. In DNA form, the CDR3 reads TGTGCTAGTGGTCTCGGACAGGGAAATGAGCAGTTCTTC.

The genes are TRBV5-5 and TRBJ1-2; D is perhaps TRBD1 (5 bases). The CDR3 is 16 residues long. V was trimmed by 4 bases and J by 6 bases, leaving 22 bases between them. Germline CDR1 reads SGHKS; CDR2 reads YYEKEE (reference sequence). CDR3 bases: TGTGCCAGCAGCCCTCCCTCGGGCGGGGCAGGGAATGGCTACACCTTC. Amino acid sequence: CASSPPSGGAGNGYTF.

This clonotype showed up many times. The V and J genes are TRBV10-3 and TRBJ1-1, with 10 bases identical to TRBD1. This CDR3 spans 15 amino acids. V was pared by 6 bases and J by 5 bases, with 9 bases of the junction left unmatched. CDR1 and CDR2 (germline): ENHRY, SYGVKD. In nucleotides, the CDR3 is TGTGCCATCAGAAACTCCGGGACAGGGGAGACTGAAGCTTTCTTT. It translates to CAIRNSGTGETEAFF.

In this sample, this clonotype turned up once. The chain combines TRBV7-9 with TRBJ2-1, with 10 bases that match TRBD1. The CDR3 runs to 16 residues. Unmatched junction bases numbered 14, after V lost 6 bases and J lost 9 bases. Per germline, CDR1 SEHNR and CDR2 FQNEAQ (reference sequence). This chain's CDR3 is CASRAPGQGTLGEQFF. In DNA form, the CDR3 reads TGTGCCAGCAGAGCTCCGGGACAGGGGACCCTGGGTGAGCAGTTCTTC.

This chain uses TRBV20-1 with TRBJ2-1; TRBD2 agrees at 12 bases. This CDR3 region has 14 residues. J gave up 8 bases and V 6 bases, and 8 bases lay outside the gene matches. Looked up from germline, CDR1 is DFQATT and CDR2 is SNEGSKA (reference sequence). The CDR3 spells CSAKLAGGSYEQFF. The CDR3 DNA is TGCAGTGCCAAGCTAGCGGGGGGGTCTTATGAGCAGTTCTTC.

The chain is built from TRBV6-2 or TRBV6-3 and TRBJ2-1; 12 bases line up with TRBD2. The CDR3 extends over 14 amino acids. V was pared by 10 bases and J by 4 bases, with 5 bases of the junction left unmatched. Germline V gene lookup returns CDR1 MNHEY and CDR2 SVGEGT. CDR3 nucleotides: TGTGCCACCTACCTAGCGGGAGGGTACAATGAGCAGTTCTTC. Residues: CATYLAGGYNEQFF.

The chain carries TRBV7-2 and TRBJ2-5, with D hard to call. The CDR3 extends over 12 amino acids. Germline V gives CDR1 SGHTA, CDR2 FQGNSA. V lost 5 bases and J lost 5, with 9 bases in between. The CDR3 here is CASSQVTETQYF. The CDR3 nucleotides are TGTGCCAGCAGCCAAGTGACTGAGACCCAGTACTTC.

The chain links TRBV30 to TRBJ2-1; perhaps TRBD2 as D (5 bases). With 2 bases removed from V and 7 bases from J, the gap between germline ends came to 18 bases. Per the germline V gene, CDR1 is GTSNPN and CDR2 is SVGIG (reference sequence). This CDR3 is 15 amino acids long. CDR3 amino acids: CAWSPGLARGNEQFF. Written as DNA, the CDR3 is TGTGCCTGGAGTCCCGGGCTAGCTAGAGGAAATGAGCAGTTCTTC. Full variable domain (rest looked up from reference TRBV30 and TRBJ2-1): SQTIHQWPATLVQPVGSPLSLECTVEGTSNPNLYWYRQAAGRGLQLLFYSVGIGQISSEVPQNLSASRPQDRQFILSSKKLLLSDSGFYLCAWSPGLARGNEQFFGPGTRLTVL.

The chain couples TRBV7-3 to TRBJ2-5; 8 bases agree with TRBD2. V was pared by 2 bases and J by 2 bases, with 7 bases of the junction left unmatched. The CDR3 extends over 16 amino acids. Germline V gene data show CDR1 as SGHTA and CDR2 as FQGTGA. The CDR3, as DNA: TGTGCCAGCAGCTTAGGGGCGGGGGGCGTACAAGAGACCCAGTACTTC. Its translation: CASSLGAGGVQETQYF.